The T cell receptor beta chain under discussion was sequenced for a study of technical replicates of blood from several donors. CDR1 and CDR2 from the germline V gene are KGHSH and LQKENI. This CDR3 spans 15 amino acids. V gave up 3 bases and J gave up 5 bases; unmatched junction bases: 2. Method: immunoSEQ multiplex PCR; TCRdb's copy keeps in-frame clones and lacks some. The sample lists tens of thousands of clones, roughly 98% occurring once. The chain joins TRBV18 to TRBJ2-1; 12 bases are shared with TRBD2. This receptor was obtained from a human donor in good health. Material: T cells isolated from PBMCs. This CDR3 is CASSPRTSGDNEQFF. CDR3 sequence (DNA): TGTGCCAGCTCACCCCGGACTAGCGGGGACAATGAGCAGTTCTTC.